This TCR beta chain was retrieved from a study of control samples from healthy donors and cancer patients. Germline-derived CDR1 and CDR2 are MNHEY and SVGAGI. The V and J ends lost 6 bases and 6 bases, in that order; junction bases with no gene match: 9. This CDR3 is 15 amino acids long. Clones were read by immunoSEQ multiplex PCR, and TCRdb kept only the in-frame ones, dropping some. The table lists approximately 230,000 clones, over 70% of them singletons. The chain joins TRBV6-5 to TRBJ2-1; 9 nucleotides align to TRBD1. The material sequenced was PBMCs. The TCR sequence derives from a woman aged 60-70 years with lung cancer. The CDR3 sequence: CASRPWTGVGNEQFF. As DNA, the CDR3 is TGTGCCAGCAGGCCCTGGACAGGGGTTGGCAATGAGCAGTTCTTC.